The entry that follows covers one T cell receptor (beta chain) sequence. Some clones are missing from TCRdb's copy, which holds only in-frame ones; the method was immunoSEQ multiplex PCR. The sample yields nearly 45,000 clones, approximately 86% seen once. The source of the sample is a study of STAT5B mutations in CD4+ large granular lymphocyte leukemia. Per germline, CDR1 GTSNPN and CDR2 SVGIG (reference sequence). This CDR3 is 14 amino acids long. The trim removed 4 bases at V and 0 bases at J, leaving 4 bases unmatched. The chain employs TRBV30 and TRBJ2-3, with 7 nucleotides matching TRBD2. The TCR was taken from a human donor in good health. The sample comprised CD4+ T cells from blood buffy coats. CDR3 sequence reads: CAWTHSGSTDTQYF. DNA for the CDR3: TGTGCCTGGACCCATAGCGGGAGCACAGATACGCAGTATTTT. The full variable domain, with the rest looked up from reference TRBV30 and TRBJ2-3, is SQTIHQWPATLVQPVGSPLSLECTVEGTSNPNLYWYRQAAGRGLQLLFYSVGIGQISSEVPQNLSASRPQDRQFILSSKKLLLSDSGFYLCAWTHSGSTDTQYFGPGTRLTVL.